This passage covers 31 T cell receptor beta chains from one sample sequenced in a study of blood T cell repertoires in COVID-19. Using immunoSEQ multiplex PCR, the repertoire was profiled, and TCRdb retains in-frame clones only, with some absent. This sample has about 400,000 clones, with roughly 90% found just once. Sequenced: PBMCs or T cells enriched from blood (not recorded which). These receptors originate from a woman in her twenties or thirties with acute COVID-19.

This rearrangement joins TRBV13 to TRBJ1-1; TRBD1 might be the D (5 bases). The length of the CDR3 is 14 residues. The V and J ends lost 3 bases and 3 bases respectively, with 11 bases between them. Germline CDR1 reads PRHDT; CDR2 reads FYEKMQ (reference sequence). In DNA form, the CDR3 reads TGTGCCAGCAGCTTCTGGGGGGTCGACACTGAAGCTTTCTTT. It is translated as CASSFWGVDTEAFF.

On this clone itself: Germline and junction disagree at one end, which may indicate a read error. The J gene is TRBJ1-3, the V gene TRBV7-3, with a tentative D call TRBD1 (6 bases). This CDR3 has 14 residues. Germline V gives CDR1 SGHTA, CDR2 FQGTGA. The CDR3 nucleotides read TGTGCCAGCAGCTCCATCTCACAGGGAAGCACCATATATTTT. Translated, it gives CASSSISQGSTIYF.

This clone was counted between two and nine times. V is TRBV5-1 and J is TRBJ2-2; TRBD1 is a possible D gene (5 bases). Germline V gene sequence: CDR1 SGHRS, CDR2 YFSETQ. This CDR3 is built from 16 residues. The V gene lost 0 bases and the J gene lost 4 bases, with 13 bases spanning the gap. Here the CDR3 DNA reads TGCGCCAGCAGCTTGGATGTGGGGCTGGGCACCGGGGAGCTGTTTTTT. It yields the protein CASSLDVGLGTGELFF.

This clone was seen a single time. The CDR3 DNA is TGTGCCAGCAGTTCGACAGGAGACAGCTCCTACGAGCAGTACTTC. Protein sequence: CASSSTGDSSYEQYF. This sequence joins TRBV7-9 and TRBJ2-7, with a tentative D call TRBD1 (6 bases). The ends were cut back, 6 bases at V and 0 bases at J, with 15 bases in the middle. There are 15 residues in the CDR3. Germline V CDR1 and CDR2: SEHNR, FQNEAQ (reference sequence).

The chain joins TRBV11-2 to TRBJ2-1; D perhaps matches TRBD1 (5 bases). Germline V gives CDR1 SGHAT, CDR2 FQNNGV. The V end was cut by 1 base, the J end by 8 bases, with 12 bases between. The CDR3 is 14 amino acids. CDR3 in amino acids: CASSLVRVRDEQFF. The CDR3 DNA is TGTGCCAGCAGCTTAGTCCGGGTCAGGGATGAGCAGTTCTTC.

The chain is built from TRBV6-5 and TRBJ2-5; D is uncertain. V lost 4 bases, J lost 1 base, and 13 bases lay in between. CDR3 size: 15 residues. Germline CDR1 reads MNHEY; CDR2 reads SVGAGI. The CDR3: CASSLNRGSQETQYF. In DNA form, the CDR3 reads TGTGCCAGCAGTTTGAACCGAGGTAGCCAAGAGACCCAGTACTTC.

This clone was found once. The chain uses TRBV5-1 and TRBJ2-4; 9 bases are a match to TRBD1. V lost 0 bases, J lost 2 bases, and 6 bases stayed unmatched. CDR1 is SGHRS and CDR2 is YFSETQ in the germline V gene. The length of the CDR3 is 17 residues. CDR3 loop: CASSLDGTGRSKNIQYF. The CDR3 nucleotides are TGCGCCAGCAGCTTGGACGGGACAGGGAGGTCCAAAAACATTCAGTACTTC.

The chain joins TRBV24-1 to TRBJ1-2, with D perhaps matching TRBD1 (5 bases). The CDR3 totals 15 residues. CDR1 and CDR2 (germline): KGHDR, SFDVKD. The ends were cut back, 2 bases at V and 4 bases at J, with 13 bases in the middle. For the CDR3, the DNA is TGTGCCACCAGTGATTCCGGGGGAAGTGGCTATGGCTACACCTTC. Translating it yields CATSDSGGSGYGYTF.

This rearrangement joins TRBV29-1 to TRBJ1-1; 7 nucleotides match TRBD1. Germline loops: CDR1 SQVTM, CDR2 ANQGSEA. J was trimmed by 7 bases and V by 4 bases; bases with no gene match: 6. The length of the CDR3 is 12 residues. For the CDR3, the DNA is TGCAGCGTTGGACAGGGTTCCTATGAAGCTTTCTTT. Its protein is CSVGQGSYEAFF.

This rearrangement joins TRBV5-1 to TRBJ2-2, with 8 bases lining up with TRBD2. Per the germline V gene, CDR1 is SGHRS and CDR2 is YFSETQ. This CDR3 has 16 amino acids. V gave up 2 bases and J gave up 2 bases; unmatched junction bases: 5. CDR3 residues: CASSFNAGGNTGELFF. In DNA form, the CDR3 reads TGCGCCAGCAGCTTTAACGCGGGGGGAAACACCGGGGAGCTGTTTTTT.

The rearrangement joins TRBV7-2 to TRBJ2-1, with D possibly being TRBD2 (6 bases). V gave up 5 bases and J gave up 3 bases, with 23 bases separating them. This CDR3 is built from 18 residues. CDR1 and CDR2 (germline): SGHTA, FQGNSA. The CDR3 spells CASSPGTFWSLNYNEQFF. In DNA, the CDR3 is TGTGCCAGCAGCCCTGGGACTTTCTGGAGCTTGAACTACAATGAGCAGTTCTTC.

V gene TRBV2 combines with J gene TRBJ2-5, with a possible D match to TRBD1 (5 bases). In germline, CDR1 is SNHLY, CDR2 FYNNEI. This CDR3 is built from 14 residues. Trimming left V 3 bases short and J 5 bases short, with 13 bases between. For the CDR3, the DNA is TGTGCCAGCAGTGACCAGTGGGGCGCGGAGACCCAGTACTTC. It specifies CASSDQWGAETQYF.

The chain is built from TRBV2 and TRBJ1-4, with 9 bases fitting TRBD1. Trimming cost V 6 bases and J 4 bases; bases outside gene matches: 6. This CDR3 has 15 residues. From germline, CDR1 is SNHLY and CDR2 FYNNEI. This chain's CDR3 is CASRTPGQGNEKLFF. CDR3 nucleotide sequence: TGTGCCAGCAGGACTCCGGGACAGGGTAATGAAAAACTGTTTTTT.

J is TRBJ1-6 and V is TRBV7-9; D might be TRBD1 (6 bases). Looked up from germline, CDR1 is SEHNR and CDR2 is FQNEAQ (reference sequence). The V and J ends lost 4 bases and 8 bases respectively, with 15 bases between them. CDR3 length: 15 residues. The chain's CDR3 is CASSSPGRGHSPLHF. The CDR3 region has the DNA TGTGCCAGCAGCTCCCCTGGCAGGGGACATTCACCCCTCCACTTT.

The rearrangement links TRBV4-1 to TRBJ2-1, with 10 bases fitting TRBD2. The V and J ends lost 3 bases and 7 bases, in that order; junction bases with no gene match: 9. From germline, CDR1 is MGHRA and CDR2 YSYEKL. The CDR3 is 16 amino acids. This CDR3 is CASSHLSGGAGNEQFF. The CDR3 coding sequence is TGCGCCAGCAGCCACTTAAGCGGGGGGGCCGGGAATGAGCAGTTCTTC.

The CDR3 nucleotides read TGTGCCATCAGTGAGTGGACAGGCTATGGCTACACCTTC. Its translation: CAISEWTGYGYTF. J is TRBJ1-2 and V is TRBV10-3; 7 bases align to TRBD1. The CDR3 covers 13 residues. Germline V lookup: CDR1 ENHRY, CDR2 SYGVKD. After removal of 1 base from V and 4 bases from J, the junction contained 0 bases not matched to a gene.

The genes are TRBV11-2 and TRBJ1-4; 8 positions agree with TRBD1. The J segment lost 1 base and the V segment lost 4 bases, leaving 8 bases of the junction unmatched. CDR1 SGHAT and CDR2 FQNNGV come from the germline V gene. The CDR3 consists of 17 residues. This CDR3 is CASSSPGQGETNEKLFF. In nucleotides, the CDR3 is TGTGCCAGCAGCTCCCCCGGACAGGGCGAAACTAATGAAAAACTGTTTTTT.

J is TRBJ2-5 and V is TRBV21-1; the DNA was not used to check the table's D call, TRBD2. TRBV21-1 has pseudogene status. This CDR3 comprises 19 residues. CDR3 sequence: CASSKVPRTSGGPQETQYF. In DNA form, the CDR3 reads TGTGCCAGCAGCAAAGTACCCCGGACTAGCGGGGGGCCACAAGAGACCCAGTACTTC.

The chain uses TRBV7-2 and TRBJ1-2; a possible D gene is TRBD1 (6 bases). The germline V and J ends were trimmed by 5 bases and 0 bases, with 13 bases remaining between them. Germline assignment: CDR1 SGHTA and CDR2 FQGNSA. The CDR3 covers 15 residues. For the CDR3, the DNA is TGTGCCAGCAGCCCGTCGGGGGGGCCTAACTATGGCTACACCTTC. This translates into CASSPSGGPNYGYTF.

The rearrangement links TRBV30 to TRBJ1-3; D may be TRBD1 (6 bases). Looked up from germline, CDR1 is GTSNPN and CDR2 is SVGIG (reference sequence). V was clipped by 3 bases and J by 0 bases, with 12 bases between them. The CDR3 totals 15 residues. CDR3 amino acids: CAWSRGGYSGNTIYF. In nucleotides, the CDR3 is TGTGCCTGGAGCCGGGGGGGCTACTCTGGAAACACCATATATTTT.

The chain has TRBV27 and TRBJ1-1; D unresolved. The V and J ends lost 0 bases and 0 bases respectively, with 8 bases between them. From germline, CDR1 is MNHEY and CDR2 SMNVEV (reference sequence). The CDR3 is made up of 15 amino acids. CDR3 residues: CASSLSVDMNTEAFF. In nucleotides, the CDR3 is TGTGCCAGCAGTTTATCGGTTGACATGAACACTGAAGCTTTCTTT.

The chain employs TRBV6-5 and TRBJ1-1; 7 bases are a match to TRBD1. J lost 3 bases, V lost 7 bases, and 8 bases had no gene match. The V gene's germline CDR1 is MNHEY and CDR2 SVGAGI. The length of the CDR3 is 14 residues. Written as DNA, the CDR3 is TGTGCCAGCACCCCCGGACAGGACGACACTGAAGCTTTCTTT. Residues: CASTPGQDDTEAFF.

The CDR3 DNA reads TGCGCCAGCAGCCTTTACCGGGACACAAGTTACGAGCAGTACTTC. This encodes CASSLYRDTSYEQYF. The gene calls are TRBV4-1 and TRBJ2-7; D is possibly TRBD1 (6 bases). Germline loops: CDR1 MGHRA, CDR2 YSYEKL. The CDR3 sequence is 15 residues long. Between the trimmed V and J ends, which lost 4 bases and 4 bases, there was a span of 17 bases.

The gene calls are TRBV6-5 and TRBJ1-2; D not resolved. Per germline, CDR1 MNHEY and CDR2 SVGAGI. Trimming took 11 bases from V and 5 from J, leaving 24 bases between them. CDR3 length: 15 residues. The CDR3 sequence: CAGNYPEEGEYGYTF. The CDR3 region has the DNA TGTGCCGGCAACTATCCCGAGGAGGGCGAATATGGCTACACCTTC.

V usage is TRBV7-2 and J usage is TRBJ2-7, with 7 bases aligning to TRBD1. J gave up 3 bases and V 5 bases, and 7 bases lay outside the gene matches. The CDR3 spans 14 residues. CDR1 SGHTA and CDR2 FQGNSA come from the germline V gene. CDR3: CASSARQGGYEQYF. The CDR3, as DNA: TGTGCCAGCAGCGCCCGACAGGGTGGCTACGAGCAGTACTTC.

This clone was observed once. This chain joins TRBV5-1 and TRBJ2-1; 11 bases are shared with TRBD2. V lost 5 bases to trimming and J lost 5 bases; unmatched junction nucleotides: 6. This CDR3 comprises 15 residues. Germline CDR1 is SGHRS and CDR2 is YFSETQ. The CDR3 coding sequence is TGCGCCAGCAGTCCCGGGACTAGCGGAAACAATGAGCAGTTCTTC. Translated: CASSPGTSGNNEQFF.

The chain combines TRBV3-1 (or the pseudogene TRBV3-2) with TRBJ1-1; D gene ambiguous. Trimming removed 3 bases at V and 1 base at J, with 12 bases between. The length of the CDR3 is 15 residues. In germline, CDR1 is LGHDT, CDR2 YNNKEL (reference sequence). CDR3 nucleotides: TGTGCCAGCAGCCAGGGTACACGGGGGAACACTGAAGCTTTCTTT. Amino acid sequence: CASSQGTRGNTEAFF.

The chain links TRBV5-6 to TRBJ1-1; possible D gene TRBD1, 5 bases. Trimming cost V 0 bases and J 4 bases, with 10 bases left between them. Per germline, CDR1 SGHDT and CDR2 YYEEEE. The CDR3 covers 14 residues. The CDR3 loop reads CASSLAWQGTEAFF. The CDR3 nucleotides read TGTGCCAGCAGCTTGGCGTGGCAGGGCACTGAAGCTTTCTTT.

The genes are TRBV2 and TRBJ1-2; TRBD1 is a possible D gene (6 bases). Per germline, CDR1 SNHLY and CDR2 FYNNEI. CDR3 length: 13 residues. Trimming shortened V by 4 bases and J by 4 bases, and 10 bases separated the two germline ends. This chain's CDR3 is CASSGAGVYGYTF. The CDR3 nucleotides are TGTGCCAGCAGTGGGGCAGGGGTCTATGGCTACACCTTC. The full variable domain, rest sourced from reference TRBV2 and TRBJ1-2, is EPEVTQTPSHQVTQMGQEVILRCVPISNHLYFYWYRQILGQKVEFLVSFYNNEISEKSEIFDDQFSVERPDGSNFTLKIRSTKLEDSAMYFCASSGAGVYGYTFGSGTRLTVV.

V usage is TRBV18 and J usage is TRBJ1-1; D perhaps matches TRBD1 (5 bases). The CDR3 is 14 amino acids. Germline V gene data show CDR1 as KGHSH and CDR2 as LQKENI. Between the trimmed V and J ends, which lost 3 bases and 0 bases, there was a span of 8 bases. CDR3 protein: CASSPPGMNTEAFF. In DNA, the CDR3 is TGTGCCAGCTCACCTCCAGGGATGAACACTGAAGCTTTCTTT.

In the case of this clone: The sample contains more than one DNA sequence encoding this CDR3. The V call is TRBV6-5, the J call TRBJ1-1; no clear D gene. Looked up from germline, CDR1 is MNHEY and CDR2 is SVGAGI. V lost 0 bases to trimming and J lost 1 base, with 6 bases between them. The CDR3 has 14 amino acids. CDR3 amino acids: CASSYSSRNTEAFF. CDR3 bases: TGTGCCAGCAGTTACTCGAGTCGGAACACTGAAGCTTTCTTT.